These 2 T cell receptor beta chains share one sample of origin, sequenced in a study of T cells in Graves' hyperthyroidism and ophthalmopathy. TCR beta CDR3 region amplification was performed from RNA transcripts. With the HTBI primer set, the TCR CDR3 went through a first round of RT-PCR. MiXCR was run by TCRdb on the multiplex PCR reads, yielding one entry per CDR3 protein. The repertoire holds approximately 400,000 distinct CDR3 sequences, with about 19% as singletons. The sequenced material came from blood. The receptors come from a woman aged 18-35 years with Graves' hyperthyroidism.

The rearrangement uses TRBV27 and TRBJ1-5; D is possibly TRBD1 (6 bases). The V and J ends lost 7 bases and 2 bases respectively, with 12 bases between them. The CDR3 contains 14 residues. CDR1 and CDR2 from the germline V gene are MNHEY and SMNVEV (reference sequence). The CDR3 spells CASTLRGGNQPQHF. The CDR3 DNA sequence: TGTGCCAGCACCCTAAGGGGGGGCAATCAGCCCCAGCATTTT.

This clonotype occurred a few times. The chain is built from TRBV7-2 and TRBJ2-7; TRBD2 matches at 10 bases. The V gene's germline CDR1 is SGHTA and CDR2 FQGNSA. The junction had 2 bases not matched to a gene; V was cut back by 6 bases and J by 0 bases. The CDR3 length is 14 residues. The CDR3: CASRGTSDSYEQYF. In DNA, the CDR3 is TGTGCCAGCAGGGGGACTAGCGACTCCTACGAGCAGTACTTC.